A selection of T cell receptor beta chains follows, all from one sample in a study of OX40 agonist ivuxolimab in advanced cancers. The method was immunoSEQ multiplex PCR; TCRdb's version includes in-frame clones alone and lacks a portion of them. This table holds 35,000 or so clones, more than 70% found once. Sequenced here: CD4+ or CD8+ T cells sorted from blood, sampled in a trial of the OX40 agonist ivuxolimab. The receptor source for this set is an adult with an advanced solid tumor such as melanoma, head and neck, liver or kidney cancer. Each CDR3 is given with its conserved first and last residue. Each record gives: V gene, clone size, J gene, CDR3 length, D gene, CDR3 DNA, CDR3 protein. D genes are given only for firm matches. The listing skips clone size in some rows; elsewhere it reads once, few, many or a size class.

TRBV19	-	TRBJ2-1	16	TRBD2	TGTGCCAGTAGTCACTCGGGGACTAGCGGGAAAAATGAGCAGTTCTTC	CASSHSGTSGKNEQFF
TRBV5-1	-	TRBJ2-1	13	-	TGCGCCAGCAGCTTTCGGAGGGGTGGTGAGCAGTTCTTC	CASSFRRGGEQFF
TRBV19	-	TRBJ1-2	16	TRBD1	TGTGCCAGTAGTTTGGGACAGGGGGATGTATATTATGGCTACACCTTC	CASSLGQGDVYYGYTF
TRBV9	once	TRBJ1-3	15	TRBD1	TGTGCCAGCACCCCCGGGACAGGCGAGGGAAACACCATATATTTT	CASTPGTGEGNTIYF
TRBV7-9	-	TRBJ2-1	17	TRBD2	TGTGCCAGCAGCCCCTATAAAGCACTAGCGGGAGTTAATGAGCAGTTCTTC	CASSPYKALAGVNEQFF
TRBV14	-	TRBJ1-4	12	-	TGTGCCAGCAGCCGGCTGGATGAAAAACTGTTTTTT	CASSRLDEKLFF
TRBV19	-	TRBJ2-2	13	-	TGTGCCAGTAGTATTGGGGTTACCGGGGAGCTGTTTTTT	CASSIGVTGELFF
TRBV6-5	-	TRBJ1-2	15	TRBD1	TGTGCCAGCAGCTTGAGGGGACAGGGGGTTTATGGCTACACCTTC	CASSLRGQGVYGYTF
TRBV5-1	-	TRBJ2-5	15	TRBD1	TGCGCCAGCAGACGCGCGACAGGGGGAGAAGAGACCCAGTACTTC	CASRRATGGEETQYF
TRBV6-5	-	TRBJ2-7	13	-	TGTGCCAGCAGTTACTCGTTGGGCTACGAGCAGTACTTC	CASSYSLGYEQYF
TRBV5-4	-	TRBJ1-3	14	TRBD1	TGTGCCAGCAGCACTTACAGGGGTGGAAACACCATATATTTT	CASSTYRGGNTIYF
TRBV28	few	TRBJ1-3	13	-	TGTGCCAGCACGGCTCCGTCTGGAAACACCATATATTTT	CASTAPSGNTIYF
TRBV4-1	-	TRBJ2-1	15	-	TGCGCCAGCGCCGTCGGAGTAGCGGTTTACAATGAGCAGTTCTTC	CASAVGVAVYNEQFF
TRBV20-1	-	TRBJ1-4	11	-	TGCAGTGCTAGGGACGACACCCTTTGGTTTTTT	CSARDDTLWFF
TRBV30	-	TRBJ2-2	16	-	TGTGCCTGGAGTCCATCAGGGGTGGTTTGGACCGGGGAGCTGTTTTTT	CAWSPSGVVWTGELFF
TRBV27	-	TRBJ2-3	14	-	TGTGCCAGCAGTCGGCCAGGGACCACAGATACGCAGTATTTT	CASSRPGTTDTQYF
TRBV15	-	TRBJ1-5	14	TRBD1	TGTGCCACCAGCAGATCGACAGGGTTGAAACCCCAGCATTTT	CATSRSTGLKPQHF
TRBV5-5	-	TRBJ1-5	14	-	TGTGCCAGCAGCCTAATCAGCAGCAATCAGCCCCAGCATTTT	CASSLISSNQPQHF
TRBV7-3	-	TRBJ2-1	15	-	TGTGCCAGCAGCCCGATTAGCGGACGCTACAATGAGCAGTTCTTC	CASSPISGRYNEQFF
TRBV7-9	once	TRBJ1-1	15	-	TGTGCCAGCAGCTCCCGGACAGCCACGTACACTGAAGCTTTCTTT	CASSSRTATYTEAFF
TRBV6-4	once	TRBJ2-1	16	-	TGTGCCAGCAGTGATGTACCGGGACGTTCATACAATGAGCAGTTCTTC	CASSDVPGRSYNEQFF
TRBV11-3	-	TRBJ1-3	17	TRBD1	TGTGCCAGCAGCGCGCCGGGACAGGGGTTCACTGGAAACACCATATATTTT	CASSAPGQGFTGNTIYF
TRBV28	-	TRBJ2-1	15	TRBD2	TGTGCCAGCAGAATGACTAGCGGTCCTTGGAATGAGCAGTTCTTC	CASRMTSGPWNEQFF
TRBV19	-	TRBJ2-3	15	TRBD2	TGTGCCAGTAGGCCACTAGCGCCCCGCACAGATACGCAGTATTTT	CASRPLAPRTDTQYF
TRBV11-2	-	TRBJ2-3	14	-	TGTGCCAGCAGCTTTTCAGGGAGCACAGATACGCAGTATTTT	CASSFSGSTDTQYF
TRBV6-5	-	TRBJ1-1	14	-	TGTGCCAGCAGTTACGCAGGGTTGAACACTGAAGCTTTCTTT	CASSYAGLNTEAFF
TRBV27	-	TRBJ1-6	15	-	TGTGCCACCCACGCAGGGGCCCCCTTAAATTCACCCCTCCACTTT	CATHAGAPLNSPLHF
TRBV4-2	-	TRBJ2-1	15	-	TGTGCCAGCAGCCAAGTCGGCAGGGGGGTCAATGAGCAGTTCTTC	CASSQVGRGVNEQFF
TRBV11-3	once	TRBJ2-5	13	-	TGTGCCAGCAGCTTACAGTACCAAGAGACCCAGTACTTC	CASSLQYQETQYF
TRBV7-2	-	TRBJ2-1	13	-	TGTGCCAGCAGCTCAGCCGGGTCTTTAGAGCAGTTCTTC	CASSSAGSLEQFF
TRBV7-2	-	TRBJ2-7	15	TRBD2	TGTGCCAGCAGACGCCAGCGGGAGGCCACCTACGAGCAGTACTTC	CASRRQREATYEQYF
TRBV7-2	once	TRBJ2-5	12	-	TGTGCCAGCAGCCCTATTCCGGAGACCCAGTACTTC	CASSPIPETQYF
TRBV19	-	TRBJ2-3	17	TRBD2	TGTGCCAGTAGTATAGATGGTCTAGCGGCTAGCACAGATACGCAGTATTTT	CASSIDGLAASTDTQYF
TRBV7-9	once	TRBJ2-7	14	TRBD1	TGTGCCAGCAGCCAGGGACAGGGGTCGCTTAGGCAGTACTTC	CASSQGQGSLRQYF
TRBV4-1	-	TRBJ2-7	14	-	TGCGCCAGCAGCCAGCCCCAGGTTTGGGACGAGCAGTACTTC	CASSQPQVWDEQYF
TRBV5-1	-	TRBJ1-2	16	TRBD1	TGCGCCAGCAGCGATGAGCGGACAGGGGGCCTCTATGGCTACACCTTC	CASSDERTGGLYGYTF
TRBV5-1	-	TRBJ1-2	14	-	TGCGCCAGCAGCTTGGACGGGGTCAACTATGGCTACACCTTC	CASSLDGVNYGYTF
TRBV27	-	TRBJ2-7	14	-	TGTGCCAGCAGGAAGGGCGGGTATACACCCGAGCAGTACTTC	CASRKGGYTPEQYF
TRBV6-5	-	TRBJ1-4	12	-	TGTGCCAGCGGTATCAAGTATGGAAAACTGTTTTTT	CASGIKYGKLFF
TRBV18	-	TRBJ2-6	15	-	TGTGCCAGCTCACGCCTGAACTCTGGGGCCAACGTCCTGACTTTC	CASSRLNSGANVLTF
TRBV11-2	once	TRBJ1-1	15	-	TGTGCCAGCAGCTGGGGTCGCCCCATGAACACTGAAGCTTTCTTT	CASSWGRPMNTEAFF
TRBV2	-	TRBJ2-3	15	-	TGTGCCAGCAGTGAACGGCTAGCCCAGGGGGATACGCAGTATTTT	CASSERLAQGDTQYF
TRBV7-2	-	TRBJ2-1	15	TRBD2	TGTGCCAGCAGCACTAGCGGGAAACTTTCCAATGAGCAGTTCTTC	CASSTSGKLSNEQFF
TRBV6-1	once	TRBJ1-3	14	TRBD1	TGTGCCAGCAGGCGGACAGGATCTGGAAACACCATATATTTT	CASRRTGSGNTIYF
TRBV28	-	TRBJ2-7	13	-	TGTGCCAGCAGCCGGGACACCTCCTACGAGCAGTACTTC	CASSRDTSYEQYF
TRBV6-1	-	TRBJ1-2	14	TRBD1	TGTGCCAGCAGTTGGGGACAGGGGGCGGGTGGCTACACCTTC	CASSWGQGAGGYTF
TRBV27	-	TRBJ1-2	12	-	TGTGCCAGCAGTTTCCCTGACTATGGCTACACCTTC	CASSFPDYGYTF
TRBV23-1	-	TRBJ2-1	16	TRBD2	TGCGCCAGCAGTCCTCCGGGACTAGCCCTAAACAATGAGCAGTTCTTC	CASSPPGLALNNEQFF